This T cell receptor (beta chain) was identified in a study of T cells in Graves' hyperthyroidism and ophthalmopathy. Authors of the study amplified TCR beta CDR3 regions from RNA transcripts. HTBI primers were used for first-round RT-PCR of the TCR CDR3. From the multiplex PCR reads, TCRdb called clonotypes with MiXCR, one entry per CDR3 protein. The repertoire has roughly 300,000 distinct CDR3 sequences, around 23% of them found once; the top ten carry 50% to 65%. Each diagnosis drew on symptoms, thyroxine, TRAb, thyroid ultrasound and orbital computed tomography findings. Note on this clonotype: Relative to the germline gene, one junction end is altered; a read error may explain this.

This TCR was recovered from a woman between 50 and 59 years old with Graves' hyperthyroidism. The sample comprised blood.

The CDR3 sequence is CASSLVGGWTDTQCF. The CDR3 nucleotides read TGCGCCAGCAGCTTGGTAGGGGGCTGGACAGATACGCAGTGTTTT. The rearrangement links TRBV5-1 to TRBJ2-3; 7 bases agree with TRBD1. Germline CDR1 reads SGHRS; CDR2 reads YFSETQ. This CDR3 spans 15 amino acids.